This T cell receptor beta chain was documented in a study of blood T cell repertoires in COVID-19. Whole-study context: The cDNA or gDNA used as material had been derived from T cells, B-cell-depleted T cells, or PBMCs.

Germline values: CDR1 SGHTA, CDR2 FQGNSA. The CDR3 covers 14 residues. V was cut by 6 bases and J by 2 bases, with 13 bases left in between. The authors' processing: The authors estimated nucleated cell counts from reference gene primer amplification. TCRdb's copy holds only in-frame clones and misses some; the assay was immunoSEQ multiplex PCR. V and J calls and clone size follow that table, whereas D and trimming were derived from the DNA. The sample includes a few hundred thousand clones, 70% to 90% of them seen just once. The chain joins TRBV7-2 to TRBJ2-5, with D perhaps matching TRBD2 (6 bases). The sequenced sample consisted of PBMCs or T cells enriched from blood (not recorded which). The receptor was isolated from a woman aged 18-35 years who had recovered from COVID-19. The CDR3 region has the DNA TGTGCCAGCAGGGCGGGGCTTACACAAGAGACCCAGTACTTC. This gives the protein CASRAGLTQETQYF. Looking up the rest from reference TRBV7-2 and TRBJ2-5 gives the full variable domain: GAGVSQSPSNKVTEKGKDVELRCDPISGHTALYWYRQSLGQGLEFLIYFQGNSAPDKSGLPSDRFSAERTGGSVSTLTIQRTQQEDSAVYLCASRAGLTQETQYFGPGTRLLVL.